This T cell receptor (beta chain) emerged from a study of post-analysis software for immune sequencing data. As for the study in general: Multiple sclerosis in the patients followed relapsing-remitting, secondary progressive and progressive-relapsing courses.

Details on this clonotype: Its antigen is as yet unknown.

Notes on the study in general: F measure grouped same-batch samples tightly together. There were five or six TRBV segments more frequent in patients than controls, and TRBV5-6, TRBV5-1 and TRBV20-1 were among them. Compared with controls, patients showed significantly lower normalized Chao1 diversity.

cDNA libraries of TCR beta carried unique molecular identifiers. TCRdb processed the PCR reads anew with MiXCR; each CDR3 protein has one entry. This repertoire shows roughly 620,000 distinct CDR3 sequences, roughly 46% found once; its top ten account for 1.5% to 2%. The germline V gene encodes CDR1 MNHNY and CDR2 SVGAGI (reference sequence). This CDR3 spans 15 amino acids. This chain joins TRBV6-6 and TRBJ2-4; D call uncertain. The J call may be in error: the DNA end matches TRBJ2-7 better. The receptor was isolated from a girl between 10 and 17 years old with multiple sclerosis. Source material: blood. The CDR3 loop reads CASRQGISGPYEQYF. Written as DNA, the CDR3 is TGTGCCAGCAGACAAGGGATCTCTGGGCCCTACGAGCAGTACTTC.